Each of the 18 T cell receptor beta chains below was sequenced from the same sample in a study of Graves' ophthalmopathy and Graves' hyperthyroidism. The study amplified TCR beta CDR3 regions using RNA transcripts. Second-round multiplex PCR followed a first-round RT-PCR using HTBI primers. Using its own MiXCR run on the multiplex PCR reads, TCRdb lists one record per CDR3 protein. The table shows around 670,000 distinct CDR3 sequences, with roughly 40% occurring only once. Sequenced sample: peripheral blood. These receptors all stem from an adult man with Graves' ophthalmopathy.

This clonotype has only a few counts. The chain carries TRBV6-5 and TRBJ2-5; 7 nucleotides line up with TRBD1. CDR1 and CDR2 from the germline V gene are MNHEY and SVGAGI. V lost 5 bases to trimming and J lost 1 base; unmatched junction nucleotides: 10. This CDR3 region has 16 residues. The CDR3 loop is CASSRTGARVQETQYF. In DNA, the CDR3 is TGTGCCAGCAGTCGTACAGGGGCAAGGGTCCAAGAGACCCAGTACTTC.

This clonotype has just a few counts. The V and J genes are TRBV20-1 and TRBJ1-4; 9 positions match TRBD1. The ends lost 2 bases at V and 7 bases at J; junction bases unmatched: 11. From germline, CDR1 is DFQATT and CDR2 SNEGSKA (reference sequence). The CDR3 consists of 16 residues. CDR3 residues: CSARPPTGGGGEKLFF. CDR3 DNA: TGCAGTGCTAGACCCCCAACAGGGGGCGGAGGTGAAAAACTGTTTTTT.

The chain has TRBV6-5 and TRBJ2-5; a weak D match, TRBD1 (5 bases). V gave up 0 bases and J gave up 2 bases, with 16 bases separating them. The CDR3 covers 17 residues. Germline V gene sequence: CDR1 MNHEY, CDR2 SVGAGI. CDR3 sequence (DNA): TGTGCCAGCAGTTACTCTGGGGTAGGACAACAGCAAGAGACCCAGTACTTC. Its protein is CASSYSGVGQQQETQYF.

The chain has TRBV20-1 and TRBJ1-4, with D perhaps matching TRBD1 (6 bases). Trimming cost V 2 bases and J 8 bases, with 15 bases left between them. Germline V gene data show CDR1 as DFQATT and CDR2 as SNEGSKA (reference sequence). CDR3 size: 14 residues. The CDR3 DNA sequence: TGCAGTGCTAGAAGCGGCAGGGGAACGGAAAAACTGTTTTTT. This sequence encodes CSARSGRGTEKLFF.

At least ten counts were recorded for this clonotype. The rearrangement uses TRBV19 and TRBJ2-5; perhaps TRBD2 as D (6 bases). In germline, CDR1 is LNHDA, CDR2 SQIVND (reference sequence). The V end lost 7 bases, the J end lost 7 bases, and 19 bases lay between the germline ends. The CDR3 is 14 residues long. The CDR3 sequence is CASTLAGTSGTQYF. The CDR3 DNA sequence: TGTGCCAGTACTCTAGCCGGGACTTCGGGGACCCAGTACTTC.

Only a few counts were recorded for this clonotype. This CDR3 is CASSVPGQGLGGGYTF. The CDR3 DNA reads as TGTGCCAGCAGCGTACCGGGACAGGGGCTAGGCGGGGGCTACACCTTC. V is TRBV9 and J is TRBJ1-2; 10 nucleotides line up with TRBD1. CDR1 and CDR2 from the germline V gene are SGDLS and YYNGEE. V dropped 1 base and J dropped 8; count of bases not matched to a gene: 11. The CDR3 length is 16 residues.

This clonotype was found once. The chain recombines TRBV25-1 with TRBJ2-2; a possible D gene is TRBD1 (6 bases). V was pared by 7 bases and J by 0 bases, with 15 bases between. Looked up from germline, CDR1 is MGHDK and CDR2 is SYGVNS. The CDR3 extends over 16 amino acids. This chain's CDR3 is CASIPTGIANTGELFF. Written as DNA, the CDR3 is TGTGCCAGCATCCCCACAGGGATCGCGAACACCGGGGAGCTGTTTTTT. Drawing the rest from reference TRBV25-1 and TRBJ2-2, the complete variable domain is EADIYQTPRYLVIGTGKKITLECSQTMGHDKMYWYQQDPGMELHLIHYSYGVNSTEKGDLSSESTVSRIRTEHFPLTLESARPSHTSQYLCASIPTGIANTGELFFGEGSRLTVL.

A few counts support this clonotype. The chain is built from TRBV2 and TRBJ1-2; 12 nucleotides align to TRBD1. Germline V CDR1 and CDR2: SNHLY, FYNNEI. Trimming at V came to 4 bases and at J to 7 bases, leaving 7 bases not matched to a gene. The CDR3 has 15 amino acids. The CDR3 DNA is TGTGCCAGCAGTGCCCGGGACAGGGGGCCCTTTGGCTACACCTTC. Its protein product is CASSARDRGPFGYTF.

Turning to this clonotype: The conserved phenylalanine or tryptophan normally closing the CDR3 is absent here, so this likely arose from a read error. The chain uses TRBV2 and TRBJ1-6, with unresolved D. Trimming pared 6 bases from V and 2 bases from J, leaving 11 bases between. The CDR3 totals 15 residues. Germline V gene data show CDR1 as SNHLY and CDR2 as FYNNEI. Here the CDR3 reads CASRRGQAYNSPLHL. CDR3 DNA: TGTGCCAGCAGGAGAGGTCAGGCCTATAATTCACCCCTCCACCTT.

In this sample, this clonotype turned up a few times. The J gene is TRBJ2-7, the V gene TRBV5-1; no clear D gene. From germline, CDR1 is SGHRS and CDR2 YFSETQ. V gave up 1 base and J gave up 2 bases, with 10 bases separating them. This CDR3 region has 14 residues. CDR3 nucleotides: TGCGCCAGCAGCTTGTTAACGGACGCCTACGAGCAGTACTTC. Translation: CASSLLTDAYEQYF.

The chain links TRBV4-2 to TRBJ1-4; unclear D gene. There are 14 residues in the CDR3. Germline assignment: CDR1 LGHNA and CDR2 YNFKEQ. The ends were cut back, 0 bases at V and 12 bases at J, with 14 bases in the middle. Here the CDR3 DNA reads TGTGCCAGCAGCCAAGATCACCCGTCTACGGAACTGTTTTTT. Protein product: CASSQDHPSTELFF.

In regard to this clonotype: At one end the junction does not follow the germline gene, possibly because of a read error. J is TRBJ1-5 and V is TRBV12-3 or TRBV12-4, with 8 bases identical to TRBD1. This CDR3 comprises 15 residues. Here the CDR3 reads CASRRGQGGNQSQHF. For the CDR3, the DNA is TGTGCCAGCAGGCGTGGACAGGGTGGTAATCAGTCCCAGCATTTT.

Details on this clonotype: Lacking the conserved final phenylalanine or tryptophan, this CDR3 likely reflects a read error. V is TRBV7-2 and J is TRBJ2-7; possible D gene TRBD1, 6 bases. CDR3 size: 13 residues. Germline V gene sequence: CDR1 SGHTA, CDR2 FQGNSA. V dropped 4 bases and J dropped 0 bases, with 7 bases sitting between them. CDR3 DNA: TGTGCCAGCAGCTCAGGGGACTCCTACGAGCAGTACTAC. Its protein product is CASSSGDSYEQYY.

In its sample, this clonotype was seen many times. The chain has TRBV15 and TRBJ2-5, with TRBD1 matching over 9 bases. Germline V CDR1 and CDR2: LNHNV, YYDKDF (reference sequence). Trimming cost V 9 bases and J 2 bases; bases outside gene matches: 4. The CDR3 consists of 13 residues. The chain's CDR3 is CATRTGVQETQYF. DNA of the CDR3: TGTGCCACGCGGACAGGGGTGCAAGAGACCCAGTACTTC.

The rearrangement links TRBV20-1 to TRBJ2-7; 12 nucleotides align to TRBD2. This CDR3 is built from 16 residues. CDR1 DFQATT and CDR2 SNEGSKA come from the germline V gene (reference sequence). The V segment lost 0 bases and the J segment 3 bases; nucleotides outside the gene matches: 6. CDR3 nucleotide sequence: TGCAGTGCTAGAGACCAAACTAGCGGGGGGTTCTACGAGCAGTACTTC. It encodes CSARDQTSGGFYEQYF.

In this sample, this clonotype turned up many times. The chain uses TRBV7-4 and TRBJ1-1; D is uncertain. CDR1 and CDR2 from the germline V gene are SGHVT and SQSDAQ. This CDR3 has 9 residues. V dropped 5 bases and J dropped 10 bases, with 5 bases sitting between them. The CDR3 loop reads CASSQRAFF. The CDR3 nucleotides read TGTGCCAGCAGCCAGAGAGCTTTCTTT.

This clonotype was recorded a few times. The V and J genes are TRBV20-1 and TRBJ2-7; 8 positions match TRBD2. CDR3 length equals 15 residues. The V and J ends lost 3 bases and 2 bases, in that order; junction bases with no gene match: 9. Germline CDR1 DFQATT, CDR2 SNEGSKA (reference sequence). The CDR3 region is CSASAIYGRAYEQYF. DNA for the CDR3: TGCAGTGCTAGTGCTATATACGGGAGGGCCTACGAGCAGTACTTC.

This chain connects TRBV3-1 to TRBJ1-2; D unclear. CDR3 length: 15 residues. From germline, CDR1 is LGHDT and CDR2 YNNKEL (reference sequence). Trimming took 0 bases from V and 4 from J, leaving 12 bases between them. The CDR3 DNA is TGTGCCAGCAGCCAAGATAGAACAGCCATCTATGGCTACACCTTC. Translated: CASSQDRTAIYGYTF.